Following are 27 T cell receptor beta chains from one sample sequenced in a study of human T cells and chemical hapten exposure. TCRdb independently ran MiXCR on the RACE reads; one entry per CDR3 protein. Of 100,000 to 150,000 distinct CDR3 sequences in the sample, approximately 9.5% were seen once. The sample's time point: healthy volunteer bleed at 2 weeks. Unfractionated whole blood was the source of the extracted total RNA. What was sequenced was whole blood. These TCRs come from a male donor in good health. Some clones in this sample may be carry-over from other donors' samples.

This clonotype has ten or more counts. The CDR3 region is CSVEGQGASGYTF. Here the CDR3 DNA reads TGCAGCGTTGAAGGACAGGGGGCGAGCGGCTACACCTTC. The rearrangement joins TRBV29-1 to TRBJ1-2; 10 bases are shared with TRBD1. This CDR3 has 13 residues. Trimming took 1 base from V and 8 from J; bases not matched to a gene: 4. The germline V gene encodes CDR1 SQVTM and CDR2 ANQGSEA.

This clonotype was seen only a few times. V and J are TRBV3-1 and TRBJ2-7, with a tentative D call TRBD1 (6 bases). Germline V gene lookup returns CDR1 LGHDT and CDR2 YNNKEL (reference sequence). CDR3 size: 17 residues. V was pared by 5 bases and J by 2 bases, with 22 bases between. The CDR3 sequence is CASSDTRTELSPYEQYF. CDR3 nucleotides: TGTGCCAGCAGCGATACTAGGACAGAACTCTCACCCTACGAGCAGTACTTC.

This clonotype was recorded a few times. The chain employs TRBV7-2 and TRBJ2-1; TRBD2 aligns across 9 bases. The CDR3 has 14 amino acids. Germline loops: CDR1 SGHTA, CDR2 FQGNSA. V lost 2 bases, J lost 9 bases, and 5 bases stayed unmatched. The CDR3 region is CASSLKAGGGEQFF. CDR3 in DNA: TGTGCCAGCAGCTTAAAGGCGGGGGGGGGTGAGCAGTTCTTC.

This clonotype was counted many times. The chain uses TRBV27 and TRBJ2-3; no definite D call. V lost 3 bases to trimming and J lost 3 bases, with 10 bases between them. Germline CDR1 MNHEY, CDR2 SMNVEV (reference sequence). The CDR3 contains 14 residues. The CDR3 nucleotides read TGTGCCAGCAGTTTGGACGGAACTACAGATACGCAGTATTTT. The encoded protein is CASSLDGTTDTQYF.

The chain recombines TRBV11-2 with TRBJ1-2; D is unresolved. The V and J ends lost 5 bases and 3 bases respectively, with 13 bases between them. Germline V gene sequence: CDR1 SGHAT, CDR2 FQNNGV. There are 14 residues in the CDR3. The CDR3 DNA is TGTGCCAGCAGCCCGACCGGACTGGACTATGGCTACACCTTC. The encoded protein is CASSPTGLDYGYTF. Looking up the rest from reference TRBV11-2 and TRBJ1-2 gives the full variable domain: EAGVAQSPRYKIIEKRQSVAFWCNPISGHATLYWYQQILGQGPKLLIQFQNNGVVDDSQLPKDRFSAERLKGVDSTLKIQPAKLEDSAVYLCASSPTGLDYGYTFGSGTRLTVV.

The table lists this clonotype with a few counts. The chain links TRBV6-1 to TRBJ1-4; a weak D match, TRBD1 (6 bases). The germline V gene has CDR1 MNHNS and CDR2 SASEGT. V lost 7 bases, J lost 5 bases, and 14 bases lay in between. CDR3 length: 14 amino acids. CDR3 coding DNA: TGTGCCAGCACGAAGGGACAAACGAATGAAAAACTGTTTTTT. This codes for CASTKGQTNEKLFF.

The rearrangement uses TRBV15 and TRBJ1-5, with 7 bases aligning to TRBD1. The CDR3 has 15 amino acids. The V gene end was trimmed by 1 base and the J gene end by 11 bases; junction bases not matched to a gene: 11. Germline V CDR1 and CDR2: LNHNV, YYDKDF (reference sequence). The CDR3 is CATSRATGVQGAQHF. The CDR3, as DNA: TGTGCCACCAGCAGAGCAACAGGGGTCCAGGGGGCCCAGCATTTT.

This clonotype was detected a few times. This chain joins TRBV7-9 and TRBJ2-4; 15 bases are a match to TRBD2. Germline CDR1 and CDR2: SEHNR and FQNEAQ (reference sequence). J lost 7 bases, V lost 4 bases, and 14 bases had no gene match. The CDR3 totals 19 residues. CDR3 nucleotide sequence: TGTGCCAGCAGCTCCCTAGAGGGACTAGCGGGAGGCCTTGGGAACATTCAGTACTTC. Translating it yields CASSSLEGLAGGLGNIQYF.

The chain combines TRBV18 with TRBJ1-1; TRBD1 might be the D (5 bases). The V gene's germline CDR1 is KGHSH and CDR2 LQKENI. The CDR3 has 16 residues. The V gene lost 5 bases and the J gene lost 1 base, with 17 bases spanning the gap. The CDR3 bases are TGTGCCAGCTCAAGCCTGTCGGGACCCACGAACACTGAAGCTTTCTTT. It encodes CASSSLSGPTNTEAFF.

This clonotype was seen more than once but under ten times. This chain links TRBV20-1 with TRBJ2-1; no clear D. Trimming left V 6 bases short and J 6 bases short, with 18 bases between. Germline V gives CDR1 DFQATT, CDR2 SNEGSKA (reference sequence). The CDR3 covers 14 residues. The CDR3 region is CSAKKLVTGNEQFF. The CDR3 DNA sequence: TGCAGTGCCAAGAAGCTAGTGACCGGCAATGAGCAGTTCTTC.

The genes are TRBV2 and TRBJ2-2; the D is unclear. V was clipped by 6 bases and J by 4 bases, with 12 bases between them. This CDR3 has 14 residues. The germline V gene has CDR1 SNHLY and CDR2 FYNNEI. The CDR3 DNA is TGTGCCAGCAGCGATACCGCGCCCACCGGGGAGCTGTTTTTT. Residues: CASSDTAPTGELFF.

This clonotype was seen only a few times. The chain couples TRBV6-5 to TRBJ2-7; TRBD1 or TRBD2 may be the D gene (5 bases each). CDR3 length: 13 amino acids. Germline CDR1 reads MNHEY; CDR2 reads SVGAGI. Trimming shortened V by 7 bases and J by 1 base, and 11 bases separated the two germline ends. The CDR3 sequence is CASTGDGSYEQYF. The CDR3, as DNA: TGTGCCAGCACCGGGGACGGTTCCTACGAGCAGTACTTC.

This clonotype was seen a handful of times. CDR3 protein: CSARRGQGNTGYGYTF. CDR3 DNA sequence: TGCAGTGCTAGACGAGGACAGGGGAATACCGGGTATGGCTACACCTTC. The chain has TRBV20-1 and TRBJ1-2; 9 bases are a match to TRBD1. The CDR3 loop spans 16 amino acids. Germline V gene sequence: CDR1 DFQATT, CDR2 SNEGSKA (reference sequence). Germline trimming cut 2 bases from V and 5 bases from J; bases unmatched to any gene: 12.

This clonotype has just a few counts. J is TRBJ2-5 and V is TRBV20-1; 16 positions agree with TRBD2. Trimming cost V 2 bases and J 5 bases; bases outside gene matches: 11. Germline V lookup: CDR1 DFQATT, CDR2 SNEGSKA (reference sequence). The CDR3 consists of 18 residues. CDR3 region: CSARSPGTSGGALETQYF. DNA for the CDR3: TGCAGTGCTAGAAGCCCAGGGACTAGCGGGGGGGCCCTCGAGACCCAGTACTTC.

This rearrangement joins TRBV5-4 to TRBJ2-5; 7 bases fit TRBD2. Germline CDR1 is SGHNT and CDR2 is YYREEE (reference sequence). After removal of 1 base from V and 1 base from J, the junction contained 1 base not matched to a gene. This CDR3 is 14 amino acids long. CDR3 bases: TGTGCCAGCAGCTTGACTAGCGTCCAAGAGACCCAGTACTTC. The encoded protein is CASSLTSVQETQYF.

This rearrangement joins TRBV5-1 to TRBJ2-1; D uncertain. CDR1 SGHRS and CDR2 YFSETQ come from the germline V gene. CDR3 size: 14 residues. The germline V and J ends were trimmed by 4 bases and 6 bases, with 14 bases remaining between them. The DNA for the CDR3 is TGCGCCAGCAGCATCGACCCGAAGGGCAATGAGCAGTTCTTC. This translates into CASSIDPKGNEQFF. The full variable domain, its missing parts supplied by reference TRBV5-1 and TRBJ2-1, is KAGVTQTPRYLIKTRGQQVTLSCSPISGHRSVSWYQQTPGQGLQFLFEYFSETQRNKGNFPGRFSGRQFSNSRSEMNVSTLELGDSALYLCASSIDPKGNEQFFGPGTRLTVL.

This clonotype was counted at least ten times. CDR3 DNA sequence: TGTGCCAGCAGCGTAGATCAGGGGACGGGTGAGCAGTACTTC. Its protein product is CASSVDQGTGEQYF. The genes are TRBV9 and TRBJ2-7, with D possibly being TRBD1 (6 bases). The CDR3 spans 14 residues. The V and J ends lost 0 bases and 7 bases respectively, with 14 bases between them. Germline values: CDR1 SGDLS, CDR2 YYNGEE.

The chain links TRBV4-2 to TRBJ1-2; perhaps TRBD1 as D (5 bases). CDR1 LGHNA and CDR2 YNFKEQ come from the germline V gene. The V end was cut by 0 bases, the J end by 4 bases, with 15 bases between. The CDR3 extends over 16 amino acids. The CDR3 DNA is TGTGCCAGCAGCCAAGAATGGAGGGTGGGGCTCTATGGCTACACCTTC. This codes for CASSQEWRVGLYGYTF.

The table lists this clonotype with a few counts. This chain links TRBV10-3 with TRBJ1-4; perhaps TRBD1 as D (6 bases). The CDR3 has 14 residues. Germline lookup yields CDR1 ENHRY and CDR2 SYGVKD. V lost 10 bases to trimming and J lost 4 bases, with 16 bases between them. The CDR3 protein is CATGTTGNNEKLFF. In DNA, the CDR3 is TGTGCCACAGGAACTACAGGGAATAATGAAAAACTGTTTTTT.

Only a few counts were recorded for this clonotype. The chain uses TRBV20-1 and TRBJ1-5, with 7 bases aligning to TRBD1. In germline, CDR1 is DFQATT, CDR2 SNEGSKA (reference sequence). The V and J ends lost 5 bases and 0 bases, in that order; junction bases with no gene match: 1. The CDR3 is 13 residues long. This CDR3 reads CSAYRGSNQPQHF. CDR3 DNA: TGCAGTGCTTACAGGGGTAGCAATCAGCCCCAGCATTTT.

In this sample, this clonotype turned up a few times. This chain links TRBV6-1 with TRBJ2-7; 8 nucleotides agree with TRBD2. V lost 8 bases to trimming and J lost 2 bases; unmatched junction nucleotides: 5. CDR1 is MNHNS, CDR2 SASEGT, per germline. The CDR3 runs 13 residues. CDR3 residues: CASGASGPYEQYF. The CDR3 nucleotides are TGTGCCAGCGGAGCTAGCGGGCCCTACGAGCAGTACTTC.

This clonotype was detected ten times or more. The chain carries TRBV4-2 and TRBJ1-4; perhaps TRBD1 as D (5 bases). CDR3 length: 15 residues. CDR1 and CDR2 (germline): LGHNA, YNFKEQ. The V end was cut by 2 bases, the J end by 4 bases, with 11 bases between. DNA of the CDR3: TGTGCCAGCAGCCAACCTGACAGTGATAATGAAAAACTGTTTTTT. Translating gives CASSQPDSDNEKLFF.

The rearrangement joins TRBV7-2 to TRBJ2-4, with 8 bases matching TRBD2. This CDR3 comprises 15 residues. The junction had 11 bases not matched to a gene; V was cut back by 3 bases and J by 10 bases. Per germline, CDR1 SGHTA and CDR2 FQGNSA. CDR3 sequence: CASSFLGTSGEIQYF. The CDR3 nucleotides read TGTGCCAGCAGCTTTTTAGGTACTAGCGGTGAGATTCAGTACTTC.

This clonotype turned up a few times. The gene calls are TRBV19 and TRBJ2-7; 9 bases are a match to TRBD1. This CDR3 is built from 14 residues. The V segment lost 3 bases and the J segment 2 bases; nucleotides outside the gene matches: 2. Germline lookup yields CDR1 LNHDA and CDR2 SQIVND (reference sequence). CDR3 sequence: CASSIGTGTYEQYF. For the CDR3, the DNA is TGTGCCAGTAGTATCGGGACAGGGACCTACGAGCAGTACTTC.

This clonotype was found a few times. At one end, the junction sequence differs from germline, possibly due to a read error. The J gene is TRBJ2-7, the V gene TRBV5-4, with 7 positions matching TRBD1. This CDR3 is built from 14 residues. Germline V lookup: CDR1 SGHNT, CDR2 YYREEE (reference sequence). The CDR3 spells CASSFADIRDSASF. In DNA form, the CDR3 reads TGTGCCAGCAGCTTTGCCGACATCCGGGACAGCGCCTCTTTC.

The gene calls are TRBV25-1 and TRBJ2-1; 7 bases align to TRBD2. From germline, CDR1 is MGHDK and CDR2 SYGVNS. The V gene end was trimmed by 0 bases and the J gene end by 1 base; junction bases not matched to a gene: 3. The CDR3 extends over 16 amino acids. This CDR3 reads CASSEYGGGSYNEQFF. CDR3 DNA: TGTGCCAGCAGTGAATATGGGGGGGGATCCTACAATGAGCAGTTCTTC. Supplemented by reference TRBV25-1 and TRBJ2-1, the full variable domain reads EADIYQTPRYLVIGTGKKITLECSQTMGHDKMYWYQQDPGMELHLIHYSYGVNSTEKGDLSSESTVSRIRTEHFPLTLESARPSHTSQYLCASSEYGGGSYNEQFFGPGTRLTVL.

This clonotype was seen a handful of times. The CDR3 sequence: CASSLGPNEKLFF. The CDR3 bases are TGTGCCAGCAGTTTAGGGCCTAATGAAAAACTGTTTTTT. This rearrangement joins TRBV12-3 or TRBV12-4 to TRBJ1-4; unclear D gene. V lost 1 base, J lost 3 bases, and 3 bases lay in between. This CDR3 spans 13 amino acids.